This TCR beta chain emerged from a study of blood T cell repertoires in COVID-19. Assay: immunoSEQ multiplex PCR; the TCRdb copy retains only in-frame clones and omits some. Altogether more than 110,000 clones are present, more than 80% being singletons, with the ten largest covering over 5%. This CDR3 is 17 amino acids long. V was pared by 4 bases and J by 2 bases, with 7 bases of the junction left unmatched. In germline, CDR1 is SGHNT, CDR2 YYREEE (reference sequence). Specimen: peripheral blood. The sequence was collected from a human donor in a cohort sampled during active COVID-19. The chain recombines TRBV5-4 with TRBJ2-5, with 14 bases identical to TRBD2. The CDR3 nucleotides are TGTGCCAGCAGCATGGCCGGGACTAGCGGGGGACAAGAGACCCAGTACTTC. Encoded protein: CASSMAGTSGGQETQYF.